What follows describes a single T cell receptor beta chain. Trimming took off 3 bases at V and 8 bases at J, with 13 bases between the two ends. This CDR3 is 13 amino acids long. This specimen belongs to a study of blood T cell repertoires in COVID-19. Study-level information: From T cells, B-cell-depleted T cells, or PBMCs came the material, which was cDNA or gDNA.

In the study's own analysis: Quantification of nucleated cells was approximated via reference gene primer amplification. This table comes from immunoSEQ multiplex PCR, and its TCRdb copy is limited to in-frame clones, with some not included. Clone size and V and J calls were adopted from that table, with D and trimming inferred from the DNA. The sample contains 250,000 to 350,000 clones, 88% of which appear only once. The Seattle patients, enrolled during active infection, were followed longitudinally. The clonotype was recovered from a woman in her 30s with COVID-19, enrolled during active disease. Sequenced sample: peripheral blood. The rearrangement links TRBV12-3 or TRBV12-4 to TRBJ1-2; D is unclear. The CDR3 loop is CASSLYSLMGYTF. The CDR3 bases are TGTGCCAGCAGTTTGTACAGCCTTATGGGCTACACCTTC.